What follows is one T cell receptor (beta chain) and its context. TCRdb re-called the 5' RACE reads and shows each CDR3 protein once, DNA omitted. The sample table sets out about 150,000 distinct CDR3 sequences. The germline gives CDR1 MNHEY, CDR2 SVGAGI. CDR3 length: 15 amino acids. The entry originates in a study of monozygotic twins with inflammatory bowel disease. The clonotype comes from a human donor with ulcerative colitis or Crohn's disease, or a healthy co-twin of an affected twin (not recorded which). Sequencing was performed on blood. The chain carries TRBV6-5 and TRBJ1-1; as DNA is missing, the TRBD1 call by TCRdb cannot be tested. The CDR3 loop reads CASSYSSGYGAEAFF.